This T cell receptor (beta chain) was identified in a study of blood T cell repertoires in COVID-19. This clone was counted a single time. Produced via immunoSEQ multiplex PCR; TCRdb's table is partial and in-frame only. The table lists some 300,000 clones, 85% to 90% of them singletons. The CDR3 has 14 amino acids. V shed 6 bases and J 9 bases; nucleotides not matched to a gene: 12. Germline values: CDR1 GTSNPN, CDR2 SVGIG (reference sequence). The sequenced material came from PBMCs or T cells enriched from blood (not recorded which). The genes are TRBV30 and TRBJ2-1; TRBD2 agrees at 9 bases. This TCR was sampled from a woman in her 30s who had recovered from COVID-19. CDR3 residues: CACGEGLAVFEQFF. As DNA, the CDR3 is TGTGCCTGTGGGGAGGGACTAGCTGTGTTTGAGCAGTTCTTC. Full variable domain (missing parts from reference TRBV30 and TRBJ2-1): SQTIHQWPATLVQPVGSPLSLECTVEGTSNPNLYWYRQAAGRGLQLLFYSVGIGQISSEVPQNLSASRPQDRQFILSSKKLLLSDSGFYLCACGEGLAVFEQFFGPGTRLTVL.